This is a list of T cell receptor beta chains from one sample in a study of blood T cell repertoires in COVID-19. Data came from immunoSEQ multiplex PCR; TCRdb stores just in-frame clones and leaves some out. The repertoire holds some 400,000 clones, about 89% seen once, with 0.8% to 0.9% in the top ten. The sequencing input was PBMCs or T cells enriched from blood (not recorded which). These receptors came from a middle-aged woman who had been exposed to COVID-19. Both conserved end residues are part of each CDR3. A D gene is named only where the DNA matches it firmly. Clone sizes are given selectively: once, few, many, or a class where the clone is expanded.

TRBD1	NA	TRBV30	TRBJ1-4	CAWSKDRAGEKLFF	TGTGCCTGGAGTAAGGACAGGGCCGGTGAAAAACTGTTTTTT
NA	once	TRBV19	TRBJ1-6	CATKARRNSPLHF	TGTGCCACTAAAGCACGTCGGAATTCACCCCTCCACTTT
TRBD1	few	TRBV28	TRBJ1-1	CASSIRGKNTEAFF	TGTGCCAGCAGTATCAGGGGGAAGAACACTGAAGCTTTCTTT
TRBD2	NA	TRBV7-9	TRBJ2-2	CASRSGTSGGKNTGELFF	TGTGCCAGCAGATCAGGGACTAGCGGGGGGAAGAACACCGGGGAGCTGTTTTTT
NA	NA	TRBV19	TRBJ1-5	CASRRVISNQPQHF	TGTGCCAGTCGCCGGGTTATTAGCAATCAGCCCCAGCATTTT
NA	NA	TRBV6-6	TRBJ2-7	CASSYGHGYEQYF	TGTGCCAGCAGTTACGGTCACGGGTACGAGCAGTACTTC
TRBD1	NA	TRBV19	TRBJ2-7	CASPRGTDYEQYF	TGTGCCAGTCCCAGGGGGACAGACTACGAGCAGTACTTC
NA	NA	TRBV4-3	TRBJ2-1	CASSQDMFSYNEQFF	TGCGCCAGCAGCCAAGATATGTTCTCCTACAATGAGCAGTTCTTC
NA	NA	TRBV9	TRBJ2-2	CASSVVGGVHLNTGELFF	TGTGCCAGCAGCGTGGTGGGAGGAGTTCACTTGAACACCGGGGAGCTGTTTTTT
TRBD2	NA	TRBV5-4	TRBJ2-1	CASSLGLAGGDYNEQFF	TGTGCCAGCAGCTTGGGACTAGCGGGGGGGGATTACAATGAGCAGTTCTTC
TRBD1	NA	TRBV7-8	TRBJ1-2	CASSFDRGQYGYTF	TGTGCCAGCAGCTTTGACAGGGGACAATATGGCTACACCTTC
NA	NA	TRBV18	TRBJ1-2	CASSPIAVNYGYTF	TGTGCCAGCTCACCAATAGCTGTAAACTATGGCTACACCTTC
TRBD2	NA	TRBV6-4	TRBJ2-5	CASRPRRVAGNRETQYF	TGTGCCAGCAGGCCTAGACGGGTAGCGGGGAACCGGGAGACCCAGTACTTC
NA	few	TRBV29-1	TRBJ1-1	CSAGGTEAFF	TGCAGCGCCGGGGGGACTGAAGCTTTCTTT
NA	NA	TRBV21-1	TRBJ1-5	CASSTAGQPQHF	TGTGCCAGCAGTACGGCGGGTCAGCCCCAGCATTTT
NA	NA	TRBV29-1	TRBJ1-2	CSVEEGKGIQYGYTF	TGCAGCGTTGAAGAGGGCAAGGGGATCCAATATGGCTACACCTTC
TRBD1	NA	TRBV27	TRBJ1-1	CASSRDRLSEAFF	TGTGCCAGCAGCCGGGACAGGCTATCTGAAGCTTTCTTT
TRBD2	NA	TRBV30	TRBJ2-3	CASIERGASDTQYF	TGTGCCTCTATCGAGCGGGGGGCCTCAGATACGCAGTATTTT
NA	NA	TRBV5-1	TRBJ1-2	CASSLYREGYTF	TGCGCCAGCAGCTTGTACAGGGAAGGCTACACCTTC
NA	NA	TRBV10-2	TRBJ2-1	CASRPGTYNEQFF	TGCGCCAGCAGACCGGGGACCTACAATGAGCAGTTCTTC
NA	NA	TRBV12-5	TRBJ1-1	CASGSQMGPTEAFF	TGTGCTAGTGGTTCCCAGATGGGGCCCACTGAAGCTTTCTTT
NA	NA	TRBV23-1	TRBJ1-2	CASSQNPPEDKNYGYTF	TGCGCCAGCAGTCAAAATCCCCCCGAAGACAAAAACTATGGCTACACCTTC
TRBD2	NA	TRBV20-1	TRBJ2-1	CGSGGLNEQFF	TGCGGGAGCGGGGGTTTAAATGAGCAGTTCTTC
NA	NA	TRBV7-3	TRBJ1-6	CASSLVANSPLHF	TGTGCCAGCAGCTTAGTGGCAAATTCACCCCTCCACTTT
NA	NA	TRBV6-2/TRBV6-3	TRBJ1-1	CASSYNNLNTEAFF	TGTGCCAGCAGTTATAACAACCTGAACACTGAAGCTTTCTTT
TRBD2	NA	TRBV10-3	TRBJ2-3	CAISEQLAGEVDTQYF	TGTGCCATCAGTGAGCAGTTGGCGGGAGAAGTTGATACGCAGTATTTT
NA	NA	TRBV5-4	TRBJ1-1	CASSPGGGEAFF	TGTGCCAGCAGCCCTGGGGGCGGTGAAGCTTTCTTT
NA	NA	TRBV30	TRBJ2-5	CAWSPGETQYF	TGTGCCTGGAGTCCGGGGGAGACCCAGTACTTC
TRBD1	NA	TRBV19	TRBJ2-5	CASSIPGGKETQYF	TGTGCCAGTAGTATACCAGGGGGCAAAGAGACCCAGTACTTC
TRBD1	NA	TRBV7-8	TRBJ1-6	CASSPNTGGSWSPLHF	TGTGCCAGCAGCCCTAATACAGGGGGTTCTTGGTCACCCCTCCACTTT
NA	NA	TRBV9	TRBJ2-1	CASSVDSPNEQFF	TGTGCCAGCAGCGTAGACAGCCCCAATGAGCAGTTCTTC
TRBD1	few	TRBV5-1	TRBJ1-6	CASSLGTGNSPLHF	TGCGCCAGCAGCCTCGGGACAGGAAATTCACCCCTCCACTTT
TRBD1	NA	TRBV7-9	TRBJ2-3	CASSWGDRVPDTQYF	TGTGCCAGCAGCTGGGGAGACAGGGTTCCAGATACGCAGTATTTT
TRBD1	NA	TRBV5-8	TRBJ1-4	CASRRGHEKLFF	TGTGCCAGCAGGAGGGGGCATGAAAAACTGTTTTTT
TRBD1	NA	TRBV13	TRBJ1-5	CASSRQGAQPQHF	TGTGCCAGCAGTAGACAGGGGGCTCAGCCCCAGCATTTT
NA	NA	TRBV27	TRBJ2-7	CASSFSGNPYEQYF	TGTGCCAGCAGTTTTTCGGGAAACCCCTACGAGCAGTACTTC
NA	NA	TRBV6-5	TRBJ1-5	CASSSKGGAQHF	TGTGCCAGCAGTTCAAAAGGGGGGGCCCAGCATTTT
TRBD1	once	TRBV30	TRBJ1-1	CAWIPGQVLNTEAFF	TGTGCCTGGATACCGGGACAGGTTCTGAACACTGAAGCTTTCTTT
TRBD2	NA	TRBV11-3	TRBJ2-1	CASSPRAGVGYNEQFF	TGTGCCAGCAGCCCAAGGGCGGGAGTAGGCTACAATGAGCAGTTCTTC
NA	NA	TRBV18	TRBJ1-6	CASSIEGGSNSPLHF	TGTGCCAGCTCGATCGAGGGGGGGAGTAATTCACCCCTCCACTTT
NA	few	TRBV20-1	TRBJ2-7	CSASGQSYEQYF	TGCAGTGCTAGTGGACAATCCTACGAGCAGTACTTC
NA	NA	TRBV5-1	TRBJ1-1	CASSSPGRGPTTEAFF	TGCGCCAGCAGCTCCCCCGGGAGGGGACCGACCACTGAAGCTTTCTTT
NA	NA	TRBV7-9	TRBJ1-1	CASSRAGTEAFF	TGTGCCAGCAGCCGGGCGGGCACTGAAGCTTTCTTT
NA	many	TRBV7-9	TRBJ2-5	CASSFKEVARETQYF	TGTGCCAGCAGCTTTAAAGAGGTAGCACGAGAGACCCAGTACTTC
NA	NA	TRBV5-4	TRBJ1-4	CASSLTSGTSEKLFF	TGTGCCAGCAGCTTGACTTCCGGGACATCTGAAAAACTGTTTTTT
NA	NA	TRBV6-5	TRBJ1-4	CASSYSRITNEKLFF	TGTGCCAGCAGTTACTCGAGGATCACTAATGAAAAACTGTTTTTT
NA	NA	TRBV7-9	TRBJ2-3	CASSLDSDTQYF	TGTGCCAGCAGCTTAGACTCGGATACGCAGTATTTT
NA	NA	TRBV18	TRBJ1-1	CASSPTANTEAFF	TGTGCCAGCTCCCCCACAGCGAACACTGAAGCTTTCTTT
NA	NA	TRBV7-2	TRBJ1-4	CASRPATENEKLFF	TGTGCCAGCCGCCCCGCGACAGAGAATGAAAAACTGTTTTTT
NA	NA	TRBV7-8	TRBJ2-1	CASSRSVGEQFF	TGTGCCAGCAGCCGTAGCGTTGGTGAGCAGTTCTTC
NA	NA	TRBV6-5	TRBJ1-2	CATSSSINYGYTF	TGTGCCACCTCATCCTCTATTAACTATGGCTACACCTTC
NA	NA	TRBV20-1	TRBJ2-5	CSARLQETQYF	TGCAGTGCTAGACTGCAAGAGACCCAGTACTTC
TRBD2	NA	TRBV3-1/TRBV3-2	TRBJ2-1	CASSQVGGAIGEQFF	TGTGCCAGCAGCCAAGTCGGGGGGGCAATCGGCGAGCAGTTCTTC
TRBD1	NA	TRBV10-1	TRBJ2-1	CASSRDSFTNEQFF	TGCGCCAGCAGCCGGGACAGTTTTACCAATGAGCAGTTCTTC
NA	NA	TRBV10-1	TRBJ2-3	CATRQGALQDTQYF	TGCGCCACCCGTCAAGGGGCCCTCCAGGATACGCAGTATTTT